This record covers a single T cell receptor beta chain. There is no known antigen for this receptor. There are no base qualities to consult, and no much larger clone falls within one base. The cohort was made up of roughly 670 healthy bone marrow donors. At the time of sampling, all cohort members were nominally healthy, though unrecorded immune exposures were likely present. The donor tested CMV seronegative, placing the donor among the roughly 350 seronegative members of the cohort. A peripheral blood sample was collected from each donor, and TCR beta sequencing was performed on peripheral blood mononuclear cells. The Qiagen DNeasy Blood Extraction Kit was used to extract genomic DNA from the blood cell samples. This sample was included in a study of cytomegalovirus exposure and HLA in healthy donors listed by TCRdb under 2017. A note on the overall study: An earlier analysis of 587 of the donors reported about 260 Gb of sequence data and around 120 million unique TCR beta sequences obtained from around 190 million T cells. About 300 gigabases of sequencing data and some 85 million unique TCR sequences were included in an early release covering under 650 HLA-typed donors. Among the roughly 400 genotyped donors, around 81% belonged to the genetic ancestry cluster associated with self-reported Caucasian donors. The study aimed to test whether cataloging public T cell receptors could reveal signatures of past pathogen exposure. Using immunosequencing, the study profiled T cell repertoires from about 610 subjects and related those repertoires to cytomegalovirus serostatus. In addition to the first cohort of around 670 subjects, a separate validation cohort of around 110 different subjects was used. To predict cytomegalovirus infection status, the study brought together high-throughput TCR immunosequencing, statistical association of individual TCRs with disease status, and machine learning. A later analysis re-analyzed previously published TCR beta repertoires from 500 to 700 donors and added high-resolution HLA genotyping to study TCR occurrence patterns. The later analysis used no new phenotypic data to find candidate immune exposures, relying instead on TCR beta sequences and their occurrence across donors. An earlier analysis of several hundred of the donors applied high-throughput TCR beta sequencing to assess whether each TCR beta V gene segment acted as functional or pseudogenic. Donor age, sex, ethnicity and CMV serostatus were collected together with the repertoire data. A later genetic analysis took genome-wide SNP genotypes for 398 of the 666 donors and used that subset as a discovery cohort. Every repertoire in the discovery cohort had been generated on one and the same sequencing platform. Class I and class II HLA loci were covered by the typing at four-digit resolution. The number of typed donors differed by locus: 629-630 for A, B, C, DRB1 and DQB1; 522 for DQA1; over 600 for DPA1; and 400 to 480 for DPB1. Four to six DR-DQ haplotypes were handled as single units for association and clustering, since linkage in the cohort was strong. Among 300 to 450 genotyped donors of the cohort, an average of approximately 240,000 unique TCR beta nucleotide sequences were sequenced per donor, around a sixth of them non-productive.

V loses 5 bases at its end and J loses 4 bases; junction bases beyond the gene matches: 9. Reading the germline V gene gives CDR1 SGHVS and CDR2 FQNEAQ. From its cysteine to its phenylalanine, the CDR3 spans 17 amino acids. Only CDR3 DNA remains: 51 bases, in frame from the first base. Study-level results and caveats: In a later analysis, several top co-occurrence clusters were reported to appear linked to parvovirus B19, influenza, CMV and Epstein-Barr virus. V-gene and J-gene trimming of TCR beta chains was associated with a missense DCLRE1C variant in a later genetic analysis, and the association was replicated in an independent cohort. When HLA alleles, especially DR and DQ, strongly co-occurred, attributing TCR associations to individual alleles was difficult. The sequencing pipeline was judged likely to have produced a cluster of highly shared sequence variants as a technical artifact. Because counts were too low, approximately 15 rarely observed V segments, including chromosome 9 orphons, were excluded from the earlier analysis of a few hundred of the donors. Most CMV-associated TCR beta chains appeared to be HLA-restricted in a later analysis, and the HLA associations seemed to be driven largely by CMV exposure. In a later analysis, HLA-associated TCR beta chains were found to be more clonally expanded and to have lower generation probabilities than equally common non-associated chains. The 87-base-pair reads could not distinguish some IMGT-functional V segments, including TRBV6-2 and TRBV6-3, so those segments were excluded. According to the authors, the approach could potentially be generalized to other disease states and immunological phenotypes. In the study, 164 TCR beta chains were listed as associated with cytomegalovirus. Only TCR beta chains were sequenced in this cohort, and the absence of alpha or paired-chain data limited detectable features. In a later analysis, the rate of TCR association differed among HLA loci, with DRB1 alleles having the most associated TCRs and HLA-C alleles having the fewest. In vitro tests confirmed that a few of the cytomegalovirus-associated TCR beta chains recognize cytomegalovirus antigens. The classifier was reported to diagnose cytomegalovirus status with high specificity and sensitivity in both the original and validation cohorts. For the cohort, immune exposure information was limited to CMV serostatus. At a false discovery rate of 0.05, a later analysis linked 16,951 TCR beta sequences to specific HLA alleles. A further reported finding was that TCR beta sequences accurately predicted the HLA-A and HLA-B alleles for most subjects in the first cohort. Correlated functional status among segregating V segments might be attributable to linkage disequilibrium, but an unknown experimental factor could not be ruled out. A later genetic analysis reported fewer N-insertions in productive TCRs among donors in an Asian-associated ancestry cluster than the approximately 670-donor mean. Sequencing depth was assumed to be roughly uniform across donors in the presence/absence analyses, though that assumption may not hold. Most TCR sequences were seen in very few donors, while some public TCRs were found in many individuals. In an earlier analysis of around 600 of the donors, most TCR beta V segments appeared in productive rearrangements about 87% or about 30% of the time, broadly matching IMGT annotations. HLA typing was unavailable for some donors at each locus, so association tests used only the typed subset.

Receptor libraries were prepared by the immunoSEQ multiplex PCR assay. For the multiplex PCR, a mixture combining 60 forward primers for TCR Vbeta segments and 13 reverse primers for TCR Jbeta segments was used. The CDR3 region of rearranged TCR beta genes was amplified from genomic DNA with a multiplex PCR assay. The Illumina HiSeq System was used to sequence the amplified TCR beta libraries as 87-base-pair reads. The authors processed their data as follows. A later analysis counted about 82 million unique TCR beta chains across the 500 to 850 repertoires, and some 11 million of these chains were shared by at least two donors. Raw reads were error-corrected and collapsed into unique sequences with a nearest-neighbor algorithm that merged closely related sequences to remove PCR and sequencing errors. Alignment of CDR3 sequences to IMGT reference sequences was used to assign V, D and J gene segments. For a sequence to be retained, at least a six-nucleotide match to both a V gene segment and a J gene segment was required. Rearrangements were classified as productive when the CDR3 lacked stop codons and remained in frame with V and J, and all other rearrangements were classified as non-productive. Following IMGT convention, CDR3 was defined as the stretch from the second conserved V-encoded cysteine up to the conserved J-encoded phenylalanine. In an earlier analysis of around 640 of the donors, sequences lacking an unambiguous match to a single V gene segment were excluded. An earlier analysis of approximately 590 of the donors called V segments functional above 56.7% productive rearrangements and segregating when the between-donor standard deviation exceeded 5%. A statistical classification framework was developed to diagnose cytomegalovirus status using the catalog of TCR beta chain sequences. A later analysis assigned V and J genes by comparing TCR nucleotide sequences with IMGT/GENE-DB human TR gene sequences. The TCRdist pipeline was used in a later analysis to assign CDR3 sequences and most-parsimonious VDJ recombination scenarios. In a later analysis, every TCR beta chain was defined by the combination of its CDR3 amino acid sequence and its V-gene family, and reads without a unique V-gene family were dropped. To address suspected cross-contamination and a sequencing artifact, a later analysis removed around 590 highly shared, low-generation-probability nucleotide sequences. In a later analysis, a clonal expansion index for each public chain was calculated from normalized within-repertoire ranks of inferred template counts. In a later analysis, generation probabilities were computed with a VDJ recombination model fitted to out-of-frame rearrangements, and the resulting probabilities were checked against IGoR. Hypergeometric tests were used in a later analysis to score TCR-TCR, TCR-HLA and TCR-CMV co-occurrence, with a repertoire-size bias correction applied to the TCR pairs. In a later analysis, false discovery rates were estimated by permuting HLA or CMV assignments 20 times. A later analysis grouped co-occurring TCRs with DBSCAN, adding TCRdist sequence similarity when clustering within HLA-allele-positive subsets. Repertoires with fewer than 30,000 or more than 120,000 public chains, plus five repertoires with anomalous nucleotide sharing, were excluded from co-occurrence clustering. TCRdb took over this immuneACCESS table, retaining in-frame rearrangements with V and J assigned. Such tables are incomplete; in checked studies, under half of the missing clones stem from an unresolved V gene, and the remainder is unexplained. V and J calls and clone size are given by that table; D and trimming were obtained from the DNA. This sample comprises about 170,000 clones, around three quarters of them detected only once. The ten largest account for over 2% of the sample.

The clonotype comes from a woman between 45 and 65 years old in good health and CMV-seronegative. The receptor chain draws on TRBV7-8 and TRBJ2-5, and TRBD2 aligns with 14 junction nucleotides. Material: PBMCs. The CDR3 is CASSLGLAGVGRETQYF. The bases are TGTGCCAGCAGCCTGGGACTAGCGGGGGTAGGTCGAGAGACCCAGTACTTC.